This passage covers 29 T cell receptor beta chains from one sample sequenced in a study of cytomegalovirus exposure and HLA in healthy donors. Both 60 Vbeta primers and 13 Jbeta primers went into the PCR. Assay: immunoSEQ multiplex PCR; the TCRdb copy retains only in-frame clones and omits some. The sample holds more than 140,000 clones, 60% to 80% seen once. The sequencing sample was made of PBMCs. The receptors here all came from a male donor in good health and CMV-seronegative.

The chain has TRBV4-2 and TRBJ2-7; 9 bases map to TRBD1. The CDR3 sequence is 14 residues long. The junction had 4 bases not matched to a gene; V was cut back by 1 base and J by 6 bases. Germline V gene sequence: CDR1 LGHNA, CDR2 YNFKEQ. The CDR3 coding sequence is TGTGCCAGCAGCCAAGCACAGGGGGCAACCGAGCAGTACTTC. Amino acid sequence: CASSQAQGATEQYF.

This CDR3 reads CASSRGTGPVTDTQYF. The CDR3 DNA reads as TGTGCCAGTAGTAGGGGGACAGGGCCCGTCACAGATACGCAGTATTTT. The chain employs TRBV19 and TRBJ2-3, with 9 bases that match TRBD1. Germline V CDR1 and CDR2: LNHDA, SQIVND (reference sequence). The CDR3 is 16 amino acids. The ends lost 4 bases at V and 2 bases at J; junction bases unmatched: 7.

This clone occurred once. The chain employs TRBV27 and TRBJ2-7; 9 bases agree with TRBD1. V gave up 6 bases and J gave up 7 bases; unmatched junction bases: 13. Germline CDR1 reads MNHEY; CDR2 reads SMNVEV (reference sequence). CDR3 length: 15 amino acids. The CDR3 sequence is CASRSPGQGLDEQYF. In nucleotides, the CDR3 is TGTGCCAGCAGATCACCGGGACAGGGACTCGATGAGCAGTACTTC.

The chain couples TRBV9 to TRBJ2-7; 8 nucleotides align to TRBD2. This CDR3 contains 14 residues. Germline V lookup: CDR1 SGDLS, CDR2 YYNGEE. The V and J ends lost 4 bases and 1 base, in that order; junction bases with no gene match: 4. The CDR3 coding sequence is TGTGCCAGCAGCTTAGCGGGAACTTCCTACGAGCAGTACTTC. It yields the protein CASSLAGTSYEQYF.

V usage is TRBV5-6 and J usage is TRBJ2-5; 15 bases are shared with TRBD2. J lost 5 bases, V lost 4 bases, and 6 bases had no gene match. Germline assignment: CDR1 SGHDT and CDR2 YYEEEE. The CDR3 totals 16 residues. For the CDR3, the DNA is TGTGCCAGCAGCGGGGGGACTAGCGGGAGGATGGAGACCCAGTACTTC. Its translation is CASSGGTSGRMETQYF.

The chain couples TRBV18 to TRBJ1-2, with TRBD1 matching 9 bases. CDR1 and CDR2 from the germline V gene are KGHSH and LQKENI. The V and J ends lost 4 bases and 8 bases, in that order; junction bases with no gene match: 5. The CDR3 is 13 residues long. CDR3 protein: CASSQQGAKGYTF. In DNA, the CDR3 is TGTGCCAGCTCACAACAGGGGGCCAAGGGCTACACCTTC.

V is TRBV29-1 and J is TRBJ1-1; a possible D gene is TRBD1 (6 bases). Deletions cut 6 bases from V and 6 bases from J, with 17 bases between. The CDR3 is made up of 13 amino acids. Germline V gene data show CDR1 as SQVTM and CDR2 as ANQGSEA. CDR3 in amino acids: CSVGGQMRAEAFF. For the CDR3, the DNA is TGCAGCGTGGGTGGACAGATGAGGGCTGAAGCTTTCTTT.

This clone was detected only once. The chain has TRBV28 and TRBJ2-1, with 9 nucleotides matching TRBD1. Germline values: CDR1 MDHEN, CDR2 SYDVKM. The V and J ends lost 4 bases and 9 bases, in that order; junction bases with no gene match: 7. CDR3 length equals 14 residues. CDR3 sequence (DNA): TGTGCCAGCAGTTCTACAGGGGGCGCGGGTGAGCAGTTCTTC. Translation gives CASSSTGGAGEQFF.

The rearrangement joins TRBV4-2 to TRBJ2-2; 7 bases agree with TRBD2. With 4 bases clipped from V and 3 bases from J, the junction kept 2 bases outside the gene matches. This CDR3 has 14 amino acids. Germline CDR1 LGHNA, CDR2 YNFKEQ. CDR3: CASSPGLDTGELFF. The CDR3 nucleotides are TGTGCCAGCAGCCCCGGACTAGACACCGGGGAGCTGTTTTTT.

This chain uses TRBV6-5 with TRBJ1-1; 7 bases fit TRBD1. Per the germline V gene, CDR1 is MNHEY and CDR2 is SVGAGI. CDR3 length equals 12 residues. Losses at the gene ends were 8 bases for V and 4 bases for J; bases not matched to a gene: 4. The CDR3 here is CASFRDSTEAFF. The CDR3 nucleotides read TGTGCCAGCTTCCGGGACAGCACTGAAGCTTTCTTT.

There are a few counts of this clone. The V gene is TRBV18, the J gene TRBJ1-2, with D possibly being TRBD1 (6 bases). Germline V gives CDR1 KGHSH, CDR2 LQKENI. This CDR3 is 13 amino acids long. V lost 0 bases and J lost 4, with 6 bases in between. As DNA, the CDR3 is TGTGCCAGCTCACCACCAGGGGGCTATGGCTACACCTTC. This translates into CASSPPGGYGYTF. The variable domain in full, completed from reference TRBV18 and TRBJ1-2, reads NAGVMQNPRHLVRRRGQEARLRCSPMKGHSHVYWYRQLPEEGLKFMVYLQKENIIDESGMPKERFSAEFPKEGPSILRIQQVVRGDSAAYFCASSPPGGYGYTFGSGTRLTVV.

The chain joins TRBV9 to TRBJ2-1, with 14 bases aligning to TRBD2. Germline V CDR1 and CDR2: SGDLS, YYNGEE. CDR3 length: 16 amino acids. Trimming cost V 3 bases and J 4 bases; bases outside gene matches: 3. CDR3 residues: CASSAGLAGEYNEQFF. CDR3 DNA: TGTGCCAGCAGCGCGGGACTAGCGGGAGAGTACAATGAGCAGTTCTTC.

The V gene is TRBV9, the J gene TRBJ1-1, with D unresolved. Germline V gene sequence: CDR1 SGDLS, CDR2 YYNGEE. CDR3 length equals 13 residues. V shed 3 bases and J shed 4 bases, with 10 bases lying between them. The CDR3 sequence: CASSALVSTEAFF. DNA of the CDR3: TGTGCCAGCAGCGCGTTGGTGAGCACTGAAGCTTTCTTT.

This clone occurred once. The chain joins TRBV5-1 to TRBJ2-1; possible D gene TRBD1, 6 bases. Germline V CDR1 and CDR2: SGHRS, YFSETQ. The ends were cut back, 0 bases at V and 4 bases at J, with 11 bases in the middle. The CDR3 covers 15 residues. The DNA of the CDR3 is TGCGCCAGCAGCTTGGTTCCAGGGGAGTACAATGAGCAGTTCTTC. It encodes CASSLVPGEYNEQFF.

This clone appeared a single time. The chain is built from TRBV7-3 and TRBJ2-3, with TRBD2 as a possible D gene (6 bases). V lost 4 bases and J lost 0, with 8 bases in between. Germline CDR1 is SGHTA and CDR2 is FQGTGA. CDR3 size: 14 residues. The CDR3 DNA reads TGTGCCAGCAGCTCAGGGACTAGCACAGATACGCAGTATTTT. Protein: CASSSGTSTDTQYF.

The CDR3 DNA sequence: TGTGCCAGCACAGCAGTAACAGGGGATCAGCCCCAGCATTTT. Its protein product is CASTAVTGDQPQHF. The gene calls are TRBV2 and TRBJ1-5, with 7 bases matching TRBD1. The CDR3 consists of 14 residues. Germline trimming cut 7 bases from V and 5 bases from J; bases unmatched to any gene: 8. CDR1 SNHLY and CDR2 FYNNEI come from the germline V gene.

The gene calls are TRBV30 and TRBJ1-2; D possibly corresponds to TRBD1 (6 bases). The V and J ends lost 3 bases and 8 bases respectively, with 16 bases between them. Germline V gene sequence: CDR1 GTSNPN, CDR2 SVGIG (reference sequence). The CDR3 spans 13 residues. For the CDR3, the DNA is TGTGCCTGGAGCCACACAGGGTTTGAGGGCTACACCTTC. Its translation is CAWSHTGFEGYTF. Looking up the rest from reference TRBV30 and TRBJ1-2 gives the full variable domain: SQTIHQWPATLVQPVGSPLSLECTVEGTSNPNLYWYRQAAGRGLQLLFYSVGIGQISSEVPQNLSASRPQDRQFILSSKKLLLSDSGFYLCAWSHTGFEGYTFGSGTRLTVV.

V gene TRBV7-9 combines with J gene TRBJ1-1, with TRBD1 as a possible D gene (5 bases). CDR3 length: 13 residues. Germline V gene sequence: CDR1 SEHNR, CDR2 FQNEAQ (reference sequence). V was pared by 1 base and J by 5 bases, with 8 bases between. The CDR3 bases are TGTGCCAGCAGCTTAGTTCAGGGTACTGAAGCTTTCTTT. Translated: CASSLVQGTEAFF.

The V gene is TRBV19, the J gene TRBJ1-1; D is uncertain. CDR3 length equals 13 residues. Trimming left V 6 bases short and J 2 bases short, with 10 bases between. CDR1 is LNHDA, CDR2 SQIVND, per germline (reference sequence). The CDR3 loop reads CASSNSGNTEAFF. The CDR3 DNA follows: TGTGCCAGTAGCAACAGTGGCAACACTGAAGCTTTCTTT.

This chain connects TRBV19 to TRBJ1-5; perhaps TRBD1 as D (6 bases). In germline, CDR1 is LNHDA, CDR2 SQIVND (reference sequence). This CDR3 contains 14 residues. Trimming took 7 bases from V and 1 from J, leaving 11 bases between them. The CDR3 nucleotides are TGTGCCAGTACCGGGACATTGAGCAATCAGCCCCAGCATTTT. Its protein product is CASTGTLSNQPQHF.

The gene calls are TRBV10-3 and TRBJ2-7, with TRBD1 identical over 8 bases. The CDR3 sequence is 16 residues long. V was clipped by 5 bases and J by 1 base; unmatched bases: 10. Germline V gene sequence: CDR1 ENHRY, CDR2 SYGVKD. The DNA of the CDR3 is TGTGCCATCAGTTCGACAGGGGAGGAATGGTCCTACGAGCAGTACTTC. Translated: CAISSTGEEWSYEQYF.

CDR3 DNA sequence: TGTGCCAGCAGCTTAAGGCGGGAGGGCCGCAAGACCCAGTACTTC. Translating it yields CASSLRREGRKTQYF. V usage is TRBV13 and J usage is TRBJ2-5; the match to TRBD2 covers 9 bases. The CDR3 has 15 amino acids. With V trimmed by 2 bases and J by 6 bases, 7 bases remained unmatched. Per the germline V gene, CDR1 is PRHDT and CDR2 is FYEKMQ (reference sequence). The whole variable domain, remainder taken from reference TRBV13 and TRBJ2-5, is AAGVIQSPRHLIKEKRETATLKCYPIPRHDTVYWYQQGPGQDPQFLISFYEKMQSDKGSIPDRFSAQQFSDYHSELNMSSLELGDSALYFCASSLRREGRKTQYFGPGTRLLVL.

This clone was observed a few times. The chain uses TRBV2 and TRBJ2-3, with 10 bases lining up with TRBD1. J gave up 1 base and V 8 bases, and 6 bases lay outside the gene matches. Germline CDR1 SNHLY, CDR2 FYNNEI. This CDR3 is built from 15 residues. The CDR3 protein is CASARDRGRTDTQYF. CDR3 DNA: TGTGCCAGCGCCCGGGACAGGGGCCGCACAGATACGCAGTATTTT.

This clone has only a few counts. This chain links TRBV7-2 with TRBJ2-7; 8 bases map to TRBD2. The CDR3 has 15 residues. In germline, CDR1 is SGHTA, CDR2 FQGNSA. The trim removed 5 bases at V and 0 bases at J, leaving 6 bases unmatched. The chain's CDR3 is CASSPATSASYEQYF. In DNA, the CDR3 is TGTGCCAGCAGCCCCGCGACTAGCGCCTCCTACGAGCAGTACTTC.

The sample holds a few counts of this clone. V gene TRBV4-1 combines with J gene TRBJ2-7; maybe TRBD2 (6 bases). Germline V gives CDR1 MGHRA, CDR2 YSYEKL. The V end was cut by 0 bases, the J end by 4 bases, with 13 bases between. The CDR3 has 15 residues. CDR3 nucleotide sequence: TGCGCCAGCAGCCAAGAGAGGAGGGACGGATACGAGCAGTACTTC. Amino acids: CASSQERRDGYEQYF.

The V gene is TRBV5-1, the J gene TRBJ2-6, with D perhaps matching TRBD2 (5 bases). Trimming cost V 4 bases and J 4 bases, with 15 bases left between them. The CDR3 totals 16 residues. The germline CDR1 and CDR2 sequences are SGHRS and YFSETQ. CDR3 protein: CASSTRPLVGANVLTF. DNA of the CDR3: TGCGCCAGCAGCACTAGACCGCTGGTCGGGGCCAACGTCCTGACTTTC.

V and J are TRBV12-5 and TRBJ1-2; the match to TRBD1 covers 7 bases. The length of the CDR3 is 15 residues. With 1 base clipped from V and 3 bases from J, the junction kept 5 bases outside the gene matches. Germline V gives CDR1 LGHNT, CDR2 FRNRAP. CDR3 protein: CASGLAGGTYYGYTF. The CDR3 DNA sequence: TGTGCTAGTGGTTTGGCAGGGGGGACATACTATGGCTACACCTTC. The variable domain in full, with the rest retrieved from reference TRBV12-5 and TRBJ1-2, is DARVTQTPRHKVTEMGQEVTMRCQPILGHNTVFWYRQTMMQGLELLAYFRNRAPLDDSGMPKDRFSAEMPDATLATLKIQPSEPRDSAVYFCASGLAGGTYYGYTFGSGTRLTVV.

V and J are TRBV5-1 and TRBJ1-4; 8 nucleotides line up with TRBD1. V was clipped by 0 bases and J by 7 bases; unmatched bases: 8. CDR1 and CDR2 from the germline V gene are SGHRS and YFSETQ. The CDR3 is made up of 16 amino acids. The CDR3 here is CASSLGHQGAGEKLFF. The CDR3 bases are TGCGCCAGCAGCTTGGGCCACCAGGGGGCAGGTGAAAAACTGTTTTTT.

V gene TRBV11-3 combines with J gene TRBJ2-5; D perhaps matches TRBD2 (5 bases). Trimming stripped 8 bases from V and 4 bases from J, with 8 bases between. Germline V gene sequence: CDR1 SGHNT, CDR2 YENEEA. The CDR3 has 11 residues. CDR3 in DNA: TGTGCCAGCGGACTGAGAGAGACCCAGTACTTC. This gives the protein CASGLRETQYF.